Listed here is a single T cell receptor beta chain. Its matching antigen is unknown. The TCRbeta library incorporated unique molecular identifiers. A single record per CDR3 protein comes from TCRdb applying MiXCR to the PCR reads. The sample contains some 600,000 distinct CDR3 sequences, over 10% of which appear only once. These data belong to a study of T-cell reconstitution after alpha-beta-depleted transplantation in children. General observations from the study: The high TCRbeta diversity at day 60 in some patients came from surviving recipient T cells and thymic progenitors. Two months or so post-transplant, alpha-beta T cells reportedly derived from several hundred expanded graft clones. Fresh T-cell production supplied most of the T-cell counts and diversity seen one year after transplant.

The CDR3 extends over 16 amino acids. With 1 base removed from V and 0 bases from J, the gap between germline ends came to 13 bases. Germline CDR1 SQVTM, CDR2 ANQGSEA. This clonotype was sampled from a male patient under 18 who had a stem cell transplant for acute myeloid leukemia, so the T cells may come from the graft donor. The sample here was PBMCs, mostly from graft donor cells, taken 360 days after TCRalphabeta/CD19-depleted stem cell transplant. The chain recombines TRBV29-1 with TRBJ1-3, with D possibly being TRBD1 (5 bases). The CDR3 sequence: CSVEVAGPRSGNTIYF. Here the CDR3 DNA reads TGCAGCGTTGAAGTAGCAGGGCCGCGCTCTGGAAACACCATATATTTT. Together with reference TRBV29-1 and TRBJ1-3, the CDR3 gives the full variable domain: SAVISQKPSRDICQRGTSLTIQCQVDSQVTMMFWYRQQPGQSLTLIATANQGSEATYESGFVIDKFPISRPNLTFSTLTVSNMSPEDSSIYLCSVEVAGPRSGNTIYFGEGSWLTVV.